Following are 8 T cell receptor beta chains from one sample sequenced in a study of T cell responses to AZD1222 COVID-19 vaccine. Some clones are missing from TCRdb's copy, which holds only in-frame ones; the method was immunoSEQ multiplex PCR. The data show roughly 190,000 clones, over 80% seen once. Sequences were derived from peripheral blood, sampled on day 0 of AZD1222 vaccination. These receptors were obtained from an adult in good health.

The CDR3 sequence: CASSQVPSDTQYF. The CDR3 DNA follows: TGTGCCAGCAGCCAAGTTCCCTCAGATACGCAGTATTTT. J is TRBJ2-3 and V is TRBV14; D remains ambiguous. Germline CDR1 reads SGHDN; CDR2 reads FVKESK. V was clipped by 1 base and J by 4 bases, with 6 bases between them. The CDR3 totals 13 residues.

A few counts support this clone. The CDR3 nucleotides read TGTGCCAGCAGCGGGCCCCGGGACAGGGGGCTAGGGCAGCCCCAGCATTTT. This encodes CASSGPRDRGLGQPQHF. J is TRBJ1-5 and V is TRBV3-1 (or the pseudogene TRBV3-2); 12 bases are shared with TRBD1. The CDR3 consists of 17 residues. Germline CDR1 LGHDT, CDR2 YNNKEL (reference sequence). V lost 5 bases and J lost 7; bases outside the gene matches: 12.

The V and J genes are TRBV10-3 and TRBJ2-2; D might be TRBD2 (6 bases). Germline V gene data show CDR1 as ENHRY and CDR2 as SYGVKD. The V end lost 5 bases, the J end lost 2 bases, and 12 bases lay between the germline ends. The length of the CDR3 is 15 residues. As DNA, the CDR3 is TGTGCCATCAGTCAAGTCGGGGGTAACACCGGGGAGCTGTTTTTT. This sequence encodes CAISQVGGNTGELFF.

The chain links TRBV3-1 (or the pseudogene TRBV3-2) to TRBJ1-5; 7 bases fit TRBD1. Germline-derived CDR1 and CDR2 are LGHDT and YNNKEL (reference sequence). Trimming removed 4 bases from V and 4 bases from J; junction bases left unmatched: 10. The CDR3 has 16 residues. DNA for the CDR3: TGTGCCAGCAGCCCTACCAAACCGGACAGGAATCAGCCCCAGCATTTT. Translating it yields CASSPTKPDRNQPQHF.

The chain is built from TRBV5-6 and TRBJ1-2, with unresolved D. Germline lookup yields CDR1 SGHDT and CDR2 YYEEEE. Between the trimmed V and J ends, which lost 0 bases and 8 bases, there was a span of 14 bases. This CDR3 has 14 amino acids. CDR3 sequence (DNA): TGTGCCAGCAGCTTGGGGGCCTTCCCCGGAGGCTACACCTTC. Protein: CASSLGAFPGGYTF. Combining the CDR3 with reference TRBV5-6 and TRBJ1-2 gives the whole variable domain DAGVTQSPTHLIKTRGQQVTLRCSPKSGHDTVSWYQQALGQGPQFIFQYYEEEERQRGNFPDRFSGHQFPNYSSELNVNALLLGDSALYLCASSLGAFPGGYTFGSGTRLTVV.

The V and J genes are TRBV9 and TRBJ1-2, with 10 bases identical to TRBD1. Germline CDR1 reads SGDLS; CDR2 reads YYNGEE. The V gene end was trimmed by 4 bases and the J gene end by 7 bases; junction bases not matched to a gene: 10. The CDR3 loop spans 15 amino acids. The CDR3 protein is CASSPGPGQGSGYTF. In nucleotides, the CDR3 is TGTGCCAGCAGCCCAGGCCCGGGACAGGGGTCTGGCTACACCTTC.

The rearrangement joins TRBV3-1 (or the pseudogene TRBV3-2) to TRBJ1-6, with D hard to call. Germline V lookup: CDR1 LGHDT, CDR2 YNNKEL (reference sequence). The CDR3 length is 13 residues. Trimming cost V 0 bases and J 11 bases, with 8 bases left between them. CDR3 bases: TGTGCCAGCAGCCAAGATCCCGGGGCACCCCTCCACTTT. Its translation: CASSQDPGAPLHF.

On this clone itself: Other DNA sequences in the sample encode the same CDR3. The chain recombines TRBV7-3 with TRBJ2-6; perhaps TRBD1 as D (6 bases). Germline V gives CDR1 SGHTA, CDR2 FQGTGA. V was shortened by 5 bases and J by 1 base, with 9 bases between the two germline ends. The CDR3 is 15 residues long. Here the CDR3 reads CASSLGGSGANVLTF. For the CDR3, the DNA is TGTGCCAGCAGCCTAGGGGGTTCTGGGGCCAACGTCCTGACTTTC.